Reported below is one TCR beta chain. Its antigen is unknown. The sample holds no much larger clone one base away, and base qualities are not on file. This specimen comes from a study of blood T cell repertoires in COVID-19 (dated by TCRdb to about 2020). About the investigation overall: Collaborator samples came from the United States, Italy and Spain and covered acute and convalescent phases of COVID-19. Sample metadata almost always included a de-identified subject ID, COVID-19 status, age in years and sex. Deeply sampled blood TCRbeta repertoires from subjects exposed to, actively infected with, or recovered from COVID-19 were included in the dataset. The repertoires were released in a freely available public database meant as a resource for research on the immune response to SARS-CoV-2. The samples were drawn from two sources: the first 160 participants of the ongoing ImmuneRACE study, and 950 to 1,500 subjects contributed by 6 global collaborators. Where available, HLA class I and class II types were obtained from metadata supplied by the sample provider rather than from assay-based typing. The prospective study material was composed of cDNA or gDNA derived from T cells, B-cell-depleted T cells, or PBMCs.

The collaborating institutions used their own protocols to collect whole blood in K2EDTA tubes. For TCRbeta analysis, collaborators shipped samples in one of three forms: frozen whole blood, isolated PBMCs, or DNA extracted from either of those sample types. The immunoSEQ Assay, a bias-controlled multiplex PCR, was used to amplify TCRbeta CDR3 regions from genomic DNA. The published analysis was carried out like this. The number of nucleated cells in each sample was estimated by amplification of reference gene primers within the assay. Sequence reads were collapsed and filtered to measure the absolute abundance of every unique TCRbeta CDR3 rearrangement. For each sample, productive Simpson clonality was calculated as the square root of Simpson's diversity index over productive rearrangements. The table was pulled from immuneACCESS by TCRdb, which kept in-frame rearrangements only. Such tables lose some clones; where checked, under half of the loss comes from unresolved V genes, and the rest has no known cause. V and J calls and clone size are copied from that table; D and trimming were computed from the DNA. The sample profile shows around 220,000 clones; 80% to 90% of them were found once. The ten largest clonotypes hold 1.5% of the sample.

What the study reported, not specific to this receptor: The quantity of clinical and demographic metadata differed by source and by participant and was supplied without curation.

V is pruned by 6 bases and J by 2 bases, leaving 4 bases of the junction without a gene match. The cysteine opens and the phenylalanine closes a CDR3 of 14 amino acids. Here the CDR3 DNA is all that survives: 42 bases in frame from base 1. CDR1 and CDR2 (SQVTM, ANQGSEA) derive from the germline V gene. The V and J segments used are TRBV29-1 and TRBJ2-4, with 10 bases aligning to TRBD2. What was sequenced was peripheral blood. The sequence came from a man aged 18-30 years with active or convalescent COVID-19. Read as DNA, the sequence is TGCAGCGTGTGGACTAGCGGATCCAAAAACATTCAGTACTTC. Translated, this gives CSVWTSGSKNIQYF.